The entry below gives a single TCR beta chain sequence along with its context. Assay: immunoSEQ multiplex PCR; the TCRdb copy retains only in-frame clones and omits some. The table records around 100,000 clones, 75% to 95% of them present only once. This sample stems from a study of PD-L1 blockade in urothelial cancer. Overall study context: Male sex and bladder-origin urothelial cancer were recorded for about 90% of the roughly 30 patients. Individuals in the cohort had been given 0 to 3 earlier chemotherapy regimens. It was at 3 weeks (second dose) and 6 weeks after treatment start that blood was analyzed. Blood samples had a median of 141,255 T cells.

Time point defined: peripheral blood 6 weeks after treatment start. V shed 3 bases and J shed 1 base, with 18 bases lying between them. Germline V gene lookup returns CDR1 GTSNPN and CDR2 SVGIG (reference sequence). CDR3 length: 16 residues. Sequencing used PBMCs, obtained around atezolizumab (anti-PD-L1) treatment. The gene calls are TRBV30 and TRBJ1-1; weak D call: TRBD1 (6 bases). This TCR was recovered from a man aged 60-69 years with urothelial cancer. This CDR3 reads CAWRAWGGKQNTEAFF. CDR3 DNA sequence: TGTGCCTGGAGGGCCTGGGGGGGCAAACAGAACACTGAAGCTTTCTTT.